This T cell receptor beta chain came from a study of blood T cell repertoires in COVID-19. Cohort assignment relied on participant-reported clinical history. The V gene's germline CDR1 is SGDLS and CDR2 YYNGEE. CDR3 length equals 15 residues. V dropped 2 bases and J dropped 0; count of bases not matched to a gene: 2. As concerns this clone: The same CDR3 is also encoded by other DNA sequences in this sample.

Measured with immunoSEQ multiplex PCR; TCRdb has only the in-frame clones, and not every one. The sample includes more than 350,000 clones, 75% to 90% of them seen just once. The receptor was isolated from a man in his late teens or twenties who had recovered from COVID-19. The sample was PBMCs or T cells enriched from blood (not recorded which). The chain couples TRBV9 to TRBJ2-1; 7 bases map to TRBD2. The CDR3 loop reads CASSVGGGSYNEQFF. For the CDR3, the DNA is TGTGCCAGCAGCGTCGGCGGGGGCTCCTACAATGAGCAGTTCTTC.